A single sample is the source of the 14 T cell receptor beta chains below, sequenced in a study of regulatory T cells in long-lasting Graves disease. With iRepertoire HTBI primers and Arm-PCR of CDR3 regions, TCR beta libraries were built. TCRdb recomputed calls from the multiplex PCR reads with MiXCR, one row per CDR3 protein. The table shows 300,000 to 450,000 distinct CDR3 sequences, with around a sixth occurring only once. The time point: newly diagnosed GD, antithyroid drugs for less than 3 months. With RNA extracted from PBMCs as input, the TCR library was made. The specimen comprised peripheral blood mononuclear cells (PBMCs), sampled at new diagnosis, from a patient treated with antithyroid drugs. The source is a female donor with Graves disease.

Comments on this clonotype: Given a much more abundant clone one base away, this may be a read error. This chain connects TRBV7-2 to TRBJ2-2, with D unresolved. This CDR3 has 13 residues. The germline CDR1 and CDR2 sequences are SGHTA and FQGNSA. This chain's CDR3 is CACSLQHTGELFF. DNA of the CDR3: TGTGCCTGCAGCTTACAGCACACCGGGGAGCTGTTTTTT.

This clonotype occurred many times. CDR3 nucleotide sequence: TGTGCCAGCAGTTCCCGAGGGACAGGCTCATTTGTTTTCTGCACCTTC. Amino acid sequence: CASSSRGTGSFVFCTF. The chain recombines TRBV6-5 with TRBJ1-2; TRBD1 aligns across 8 bases. The junction had 20 bases not matched to a gene; V was cut back by 4 bases and J by 13 bases. Per the germline V gene, CDR1 is MNHEY and CDR2 is SVGAGI. The CDR3 spans 16 residues.

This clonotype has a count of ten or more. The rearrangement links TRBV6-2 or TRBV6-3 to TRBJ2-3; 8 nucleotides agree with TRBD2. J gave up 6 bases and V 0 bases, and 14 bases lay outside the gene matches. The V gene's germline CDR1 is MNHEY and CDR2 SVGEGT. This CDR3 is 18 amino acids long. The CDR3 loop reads CASSYSRAGGRSLDTQYF. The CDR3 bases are TGTGCCAGCAGTTACTCGAGGGCGGGGGGCCGCTCGTTGGATACGCAGTATTTT.

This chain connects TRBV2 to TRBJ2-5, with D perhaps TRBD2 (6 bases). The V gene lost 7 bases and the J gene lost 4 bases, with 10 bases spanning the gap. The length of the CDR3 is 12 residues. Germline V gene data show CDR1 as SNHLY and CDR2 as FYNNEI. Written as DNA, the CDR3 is TGTGCCAGCACCGAGGAGGGAGAGACCCAGTACTTC. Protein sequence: CASTEEGETQYF.

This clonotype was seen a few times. The CDR3 DNA is TGCGCCAGCAGTCTCAGGGGAAGGTGGCCCGGGGAGCTGTTTTTT. This translates into CASSLRGRWPGELFF. The rearrangement joins TRBV5-1 to TRBJ2-2, with D perhaps TRBD1 (6 bases). Trimming cost V 5 bases and J 6 bases, with 17 bases left between them. Germline values: CDR1 SGHRS, CDR2 YFSETQ. The CDR3 contains 15 residues.

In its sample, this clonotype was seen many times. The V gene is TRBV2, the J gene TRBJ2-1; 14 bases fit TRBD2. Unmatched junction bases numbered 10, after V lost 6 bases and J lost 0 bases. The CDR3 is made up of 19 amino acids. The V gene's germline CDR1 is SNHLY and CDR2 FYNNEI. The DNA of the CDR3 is TGTGCCAGCAGAGCCGGGACTAGCGGGAGAAGTAGCTCCTACAATGAGCAGTTCTTC. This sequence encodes CASRAGTSGRSSSYNEQFF.

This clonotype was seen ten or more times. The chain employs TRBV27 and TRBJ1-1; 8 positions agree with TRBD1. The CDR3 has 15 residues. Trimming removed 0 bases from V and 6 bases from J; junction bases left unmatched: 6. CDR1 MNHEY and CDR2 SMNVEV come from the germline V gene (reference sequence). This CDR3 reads CASSLSSDRDPEAFF. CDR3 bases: TGTGCCAGCAGTTTATCCTCGGACAGGGATCCTGAAGCTTTCTTT.

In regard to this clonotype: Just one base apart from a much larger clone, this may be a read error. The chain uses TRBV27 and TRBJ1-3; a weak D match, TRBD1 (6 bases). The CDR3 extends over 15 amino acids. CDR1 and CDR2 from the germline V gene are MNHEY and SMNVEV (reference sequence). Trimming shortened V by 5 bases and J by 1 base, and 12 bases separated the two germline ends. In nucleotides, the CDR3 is TGTGCCAGCAGTGAGGCAGGGGTATCTGGAAACACCATATATTTT. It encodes CASSEAGVSGNTIYF.

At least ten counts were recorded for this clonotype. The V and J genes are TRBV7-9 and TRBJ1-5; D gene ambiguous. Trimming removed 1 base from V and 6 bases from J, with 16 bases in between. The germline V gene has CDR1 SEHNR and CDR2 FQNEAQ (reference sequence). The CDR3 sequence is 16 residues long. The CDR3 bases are TGTGCCAGCAGCTTAGTTGGGCCCCGGCTGTCTCAGCCCCAGCATTTT. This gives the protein CASSLVGPRLSQPQHF.

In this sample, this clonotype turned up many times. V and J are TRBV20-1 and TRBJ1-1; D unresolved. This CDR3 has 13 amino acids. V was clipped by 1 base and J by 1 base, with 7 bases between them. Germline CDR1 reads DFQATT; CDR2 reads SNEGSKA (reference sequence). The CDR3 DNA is TGCAGTGCTAGAGGGGCCGAGAACACTGAAGCTTTCTTT. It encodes CSARGAENTEAFF.

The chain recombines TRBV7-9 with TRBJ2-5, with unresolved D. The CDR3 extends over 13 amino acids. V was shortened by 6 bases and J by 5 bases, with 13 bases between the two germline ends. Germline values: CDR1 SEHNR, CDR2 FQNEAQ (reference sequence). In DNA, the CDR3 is TGTGCCAGCAGGGTGACACTTACGGAGACCCAGTACTTC. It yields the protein CASRVTLTETQYF.

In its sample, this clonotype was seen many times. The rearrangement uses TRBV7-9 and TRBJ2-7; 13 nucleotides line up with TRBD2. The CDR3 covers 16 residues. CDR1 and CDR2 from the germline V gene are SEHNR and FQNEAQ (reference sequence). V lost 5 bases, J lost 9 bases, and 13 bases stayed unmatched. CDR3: CASSPRRTSGSLRQYF. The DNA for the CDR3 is TGTGCCAGCAGCCCAAGAAGGACTAGCGGGAGTTTAAGGCAGTACTTC. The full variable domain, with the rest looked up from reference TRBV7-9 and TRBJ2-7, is DTGVSQNPRHKITKRGQNVTFRCDPISEHNRLYWYRQTLGQGPEFLTYFQNEAQLEKSRLLSDRFSAERPKGSFSTLEIQRTEQGDSAMYLCASSPRRTSGSLRQYFGPGTRLTVT.

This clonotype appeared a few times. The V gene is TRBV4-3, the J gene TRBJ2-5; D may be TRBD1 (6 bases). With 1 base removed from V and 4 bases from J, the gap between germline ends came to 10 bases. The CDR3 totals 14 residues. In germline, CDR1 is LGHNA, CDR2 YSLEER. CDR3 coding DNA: TGCGCCAGCAGCCAAGCCGACAGGCCAGAGACCCAGTACTTC. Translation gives CASSQADRPETQYF.

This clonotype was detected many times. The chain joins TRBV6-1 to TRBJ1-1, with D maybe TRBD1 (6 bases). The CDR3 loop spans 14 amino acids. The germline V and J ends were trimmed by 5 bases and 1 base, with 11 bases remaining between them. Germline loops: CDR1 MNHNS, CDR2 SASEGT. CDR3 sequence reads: CASSPGHRNTEAFF. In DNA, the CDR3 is TGTGCCAGCAGTCCGGGACACCGGAACACTGAAGCTTTCTTT.